The TCR beta chain under discussion was sequenced for a study of sequential checkpoint blockade in melanoma. Background on the study: Randomization was 1:1 between first-line nivolumab→ipilimumab and ipilimumab→nivolumab. Maintenance nivolumab came after either treatment sequence.

As to treatment: randomized to nivolumab then ipilimumab (arm A) or the reverse (arm B). Patients had received no earlier DNA-damaging chemotherapy. PBMC sorting kept live CD3+CD8+ cells without CD19 or CD56. CDR1 SGHVS and CDR2 FNYEAQ come from the germline V gene. The CDR3 spans 18 residues. J lost 6 bases, V lost 1 base, and 10 bases had no gene match. The protocol was immunoSEQ multiplex PCR, while the TCRdb copy is restricted to in-frame clones and leaves out a portion. The sample records approximately 11,000 clones, around 84% being singletons. This chain connects TRBV7-6 to TRBJ2-1; 12 bases fit TRBD1. Source: CD8+ T cells sorted from blood (inferred from file names), taken from a patient given nivolumab and ipilimumab in sequence. This sequence originates from a human donor with melanoma. The CDR3 sequence is CASSLEVGTGGDGNEQFF. The DNA for the CDR3 is TGTGCCAGCAGCTTAGAGGTCGGGACAGGGGGCGATGGCAATGAGCAGTTCTTC.